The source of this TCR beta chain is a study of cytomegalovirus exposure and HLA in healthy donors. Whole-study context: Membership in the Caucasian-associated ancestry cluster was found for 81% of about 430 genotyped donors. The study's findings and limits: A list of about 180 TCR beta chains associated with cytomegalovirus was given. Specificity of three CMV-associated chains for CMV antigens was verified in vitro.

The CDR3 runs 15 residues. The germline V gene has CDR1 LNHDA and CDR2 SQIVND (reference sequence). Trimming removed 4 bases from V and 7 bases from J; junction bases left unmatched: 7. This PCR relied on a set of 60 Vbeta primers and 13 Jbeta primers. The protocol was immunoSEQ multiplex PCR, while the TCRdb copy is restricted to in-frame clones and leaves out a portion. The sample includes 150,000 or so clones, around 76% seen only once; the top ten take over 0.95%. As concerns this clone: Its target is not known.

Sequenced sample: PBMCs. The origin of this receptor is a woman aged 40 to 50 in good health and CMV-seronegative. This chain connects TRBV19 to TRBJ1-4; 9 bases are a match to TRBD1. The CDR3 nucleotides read TGTGCCAGTAGTAACGGGGACAGGGTGGGTGAAAAACTGTTTTTT. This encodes CASSNGDRVGEKLFF. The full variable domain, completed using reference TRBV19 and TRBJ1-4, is DGGITQSPKYLFRKEGQNVTLSCEQNLNHDAMYWYRQDPGQGLRLIYYSQIVNDFQKGDIAEGYSVSREKKESFPLTVTSAQKNPTAFYLCASSNGDRVGEKLFFGSGTQLSVL.